The 32 T cell receptor beta chains below come from one sample, sequenced in a study of T cells in Graves' hyperthyroidism and ophthalmopathy. TCR beta CDR3 regions were amplified from RNA. Using the HTBI primer set, a first-round RT-PCR was run on the TCR CDR3. TCRdb redid the calling of the multiplex PCR reads with MiXCR, one entry per CDR3 protein. Among 250,000 or so distinct CDR3 sequences listed, approximately 15% were seen once. The sample was blood. The receptors come from a woman aged 40 to 50 with Graves' hyperthyroidism that later progressed to Graves' ophthalmopathy.

This clonotype was observed a handful of times. The rearrangement links TRBV5-6 to TRBJ2-4; no firm D call. Deletions cut 2 bases from V and 1 base from J, with 13 bases between. Germline V gene sequence: CDR1 SGHDT, CDR2 YYEEEE. The CDR3 runs to 16 residues. CDR3 in amino acids: CASSFRGIGAKNIQYF. The CDR3 coding sequence is TGTGCCAGCAGCTTTCGCGGTATCGGTGCCAAAAACATTCAGTACTTC. The complete variable domain, with remaining parts taken from reference TRBV5-6 and TRBJ2-4, reads DAGVTQSPTHLIKTRGQQVTLRCSPKSGHDTVSWYQQALGQGPQFIFQYYEEEERQRGNFPDRFSGHQFPNYSSELNVNALLLGDSALYLCASSFRGIGAKNIQYFGAGTRLSVL.

The chain carries TRBV20-1 and TRBJ1-1; possibly TRBD1 for D (6 bases). The CDR3 has 16 residues. CDR1 is DFQATT and CDR2 is SNEGSKA in the germline V gene (reference sequence). V lost 6 bases to trimming and J lost 0 bases, with 20 bases between them. DNA for the CDR3: TGCAGTGCCATAGGCGGGGGCCCTGGGATGAACACTGAAGCTTTCTTT. It yields the protein CSAIGGGPGMNTEAFF.

This clonotype showed up many times. The rearrangement joins TRBV18 to TRBJ2-1, with D possibly TRBD2 on 5 matching bases. Looked up from germline, CDR1 is KGHSH and CDR2 is LQKENI. This CDR3 spans 15 amino acids. V lost 2 bases, J lost 2 bases, and 10 bases lay in between. CDR3 sequence: CASSPSEGTYNEQFF. The DNA for the CDR3 is TGTGCCAGCTCACCATCCGAGGGCACCTACAATGAGCAGTTCTTC.

Of note for this clonotype: With a much larger clone just one base away, this may be a read error. The V gene is TRBV5-6, the J gene TRBJ2-5; 7 bases fit TRBD1. V shed 2 bases, J shed 4 bases, and the junction held 2 bases outside the gene matches. The CDR3 totals 13 residues. The germline CDR1 and CDR2 sequences are SGHDT and YYEEEE. The CDR3 bases are TGTGCCAGCAGCTTTGGGACAGTAGAGACCCAGTACTTC. Translating gives CASSFGTVETQYF.

V and J are TRBV7-2 and TRBJ2-7; 9 nucleotides align to TRBD2. J lost 3 bases, V lost 5 bases, and 5 bases had no gene match. Per germline, CDR1 SGHTA and CDR2 FQGNSA. The CDR3 contains 14 residues. The CDR3 is CASSVSGSVYEQYF. The CDR3 DNA reads as TGTGCCAGCAGCGTTAGCGGGAGTGTCTACGAGCAGTACTTC.

This clonotype came up a few times. The gene calls are TRBV19 and TRBJ1-3; D not resolved. Germline loops: CDR1 LNHDA, CDR2 SQIVND (reference sequence). The CDR3 spans 15 residues. Trimming took off 7 bases at V and 0 bases at J, with 13 bases between the two ends. The CDR3 sequence is CASTIGSYSGNTIYF. In DNA form, the CDR3 reads TGTGCCAGTACTATCGGGAGTTACTCTGGAAACACCATATATTTT.

This clonotype was counted ten times or more. The gene calls are TRBV19 and TRBJ2-1, with TRBD2 matching over 8 bases. Germline CDR1 reads LNHDA; CDR2 reads SQIVND (reference sequence). Unmatched junction bases numbered 8, after V lost 7 bases and J lost 6 bases. The CDR3 sequence is 14 residues long. The CDR3, as DNA: TGTGCCAGTAATTTAGCGGGAAGCTCCAATGAGCAGTTCTTC. Translated: CASNLAGSSNEQFF.

This clonotype was seen many times. The V call is TRBV6-1, the J call TRBJ1-5; D is ambiguous. The CDR3 contains 13 residues. Trimming cost V 5 bases and J 0 bases, with 5 bases left between them. From germline, CDR1 is MNHNS and CDR2 SASEGT. Here the CDR3 DNA reads TGTGCCAGCAGTCTTCATAGCAATCAGCCCCAGCATTTT. Protein: CASSLHSNQPQHF.

This clonotype has a count of ten or more. The gene calls are TRBV5-4 and TRBJ2-7; D not resolved. The germline gives CDR1 SGHNT, CDR2 YYREEE (reference sequence). Trimming shortened V by 0 bases and J by 0 bases, and 10 bases separated the two germline ends. This CDR3 contains 15 residues. In DNA form, the CDR3 reads TGTGCCAGCAGCTTGGGAGACATCCGCTCCTACGAGCAGTACTTC. This sequence encodes CASSLGDIRSYEQYF.

The sample holds many counts of this clonotype. The CDR3 DNA reads as TGTGCCAGCAGTACGCCATGGAAAGGTCCCTCCTACAATGAGCAGTTCTTC. Protein sequence: CASSTPWKGPSYNEQFF. The rearrangement links TRBV2 to TRBJ2-1; D gene unclear. CDR3 size: 17 residues. The germline V gene has CDR1 SNHLY and CDR2 FYNNEI. The V and J ends lost 5 bases and 0 bases respectively, with 17 bases between them.

This clonotype has at least ten counts. The chain recombines TRBV20-1 with TRBJ2-7, with TRBD2 identical over 7 bases. CDR3 size: 14 residues. Per the germline V gene, CDR1 is DFQATT and CDR2 is SNEGSKA (reference sequence). The V gene end was trimmed by 6 bases and the J gene end by 2 bases; junction bases not matched to a gene: 10. This CDR3 is CSATREVAPYEQYF. The CDR3, as DNA: TGCAGTGCCACACGGGAGGTTGCCCCCTACGAGCAGTACTTC.

This clonotype was observed many times. This chain connects TRBV7-2 to TRBJ2-1; 8 bases map to TRBD2. Trimming took 2 bases from V and 3 from J; bases not matched to a gene: 6. Germline loops: CDR1 SGHTA, CDR2 FQGNSA. This CDR3 spans 16 amino acids. DNA of the CDR3: TGTGCCAGCAGCTTAATAGCGGGGACTCACTACAATGAGCAGTTCTTC. It codes for CASSLIAGTHYNEQFF.

This clonotype was picked up many times. The chain combines TRBV6-1 with TRBJ1-3; D may be TRBD1 (5 bases). CDR1 and CDR2 (germline): MNHNS, SASEGT. The CDR3 has 17 amino acids. Trimming took 5 bases from V and 3 from J, leaving 20 bases between them. The CDR3 nucleotides read TGTGCCAGCAGTTACGCTTCAGGGCGCGGGAATGGAAACACCATATATTTT. Its translation: CASSYASGRGNGNTIYF.

The sample holds many counts of this clonotype. This CDR3 is CASIRSGRMSNEQFF. The CDR3 coding sequence is TGTGCCAGCATTCGTAGCGGGAGGATGAGCAATGAGCAGTTCTTC. This chain connects TRBV27 to TRBJ2-1; TRBD2 aligns across 10 bases. This CDR3 has 15 residues. V lost 7 bases, J lost 6 bases, and 9 bases stayed unmatched. From germline, CDR1 is MNHEY and CDR2 SMNVEV (reference sequence).

This clonotype came up a few times. This chain connects TRBV12-3 or TRBV12-4 to TRBJ1-2, with a tentative D call TRBD1 (5 bases). V was shortened by 6 bases and J by 7 bases, with 15 bases between the two germline ends. The CDR3 runs to 13 residues. CDR3 region: CASSEGRTAGYTF. The CDR3 DNA reads as TGTGCCAGCAGCGAGGGACGGACTGCTGGCTACACCTTC.

In regard to this clonotype: A much larger clonotype is one base distant, so this may be a read error. V is TRBV19 and J is TRBJ2-5, with TRBD2 identical over 9 bases. Trimming removed 4 bases from V and 7 bases from J; junction bases left unmatched: 10. The CDR3 has 15 residues. The germline CDR1 and CDR2 sequences are LNHDA and SQIVND (reference sequence). CDR3 coding DNA: TGTGCCAGTAGTACCCTGGGACTAGCTCCAGGGACCCAGTACTTC. It yields the protein CASSTLGLAPGTQYF.

The gene calls are TRBV6-2 or TRBV6-3 and TRBJ2-2; D perhaps matches TRBD1 (6 bases). V was trimmed by 6 bases and J by 2 bases, leaving 16 bases between them. The length of the CDR3 is 16 residues. CDR1 and CDR2 from the germline V gene are MNHEY and SVGEGT. The CDR3 DNA reads TGTGCCAGCAGACGCACCGGGACACGTAACACCGGGGAGCTGTTTTTT. Translating it yields CASRRTGTRNTGELFF.

The chain joins TRBV4-1 to TRBJ2-3, with 10 bases identical to TRBD2. CDR1 is MGHRA and CDR2 is YSYEKL in the germline V gene. CDR3 length: 15 residues. V gave up 5 bases and J gave up 8 bases; unmatched junction bases: 10. CDR3 sequence: CASSISAGGRGTQYF. The CDR3 DNA reads TGCGCCAGCAGCATCTCAGCGGGAGGGCGCGGTACGCAGTATTTT.

This clonotype has only a few counts. The genes are TRBV11-2 and TRBJ2-5, with D possibly matching TRBD2 (6 bases). Trimming took 3 bases from V and 14 from J, leaving 16 bases between them. The CDR3 length is 12 residues. Germline V gene lookup returns CDR1 SGHAT and CDR2 FQNNGV. CDR3 nucleotide sequence: TGTGCCAGCAGCTTGGGGACCGGGACTCGATACTTC. This sequence encodes CASSLGTGTRYF.

V and J are TRBV20-1 and TRBJ2-1, with 16 bases identical to TRBD2. CDR3 size: 14 residues. Per the germline V gene, CDR1 is DFQATT and CDR2 is SNEGSKA (reference sequence). V gave up 5 bases and J gave up 8 bases; unmatched junction bases: 3. The DNA for the CDR3 is TGCAGTGCTGGGACTAGCGGGAGGGGGGATGAGCAGTTCTTC. Translating gives CSAGTSGRGDEQFF.

This clonotype was seen only a few times. The chain couples TRBV6-1 to TRBJ2-2; D unresolved. Per the germline V gene, CDR1 is MNHNS and CDR2 is SASEGT. The V and J ends lost 8 bases and 2 bases respectively, with 18 bases between them. CDR3 size: 16 residues. The CDR3 loop reads CASQLETDLNTGELFF. Written as DNA, the CDR3 is TGTGCCAGCCAGTTGGAGACCGACTTAAACACCGGGGAGCTGTTTTTT.

The genes are TRBV12-3 or TRBV12-4 and TRBJ2-7; D may be TRBD1 (6 bases). This CDR3 has 18 residues. Trimming left V 2 bases short and J 0 bases short, with 20 bases between. The CDR3 is CASSLIGQWLVSSYEQYF. CDR3 DNA sequence: TGTGCCAGCAGTTTAATAGGACAGTGGTTGGTTAGCTCCTACGAGCAGTACTTC.

This clonotype was detected many times. V is TRBV18 and J is TRBJ1-1; the D is unclear. The CDR3 has 13 residues. Germline CDR1 reads KGHSH; CDR2 reads LQKENI. V lost 4 bases to trimming and J lost 0 bases, with 6 bases between them. The CDR3 sequence is CASSRPMNTEAFF. CDR3 nucleotide sequence: TGTGCCAGCTCACGACCAATGAACACTGAAGCTTTCTTT.

The V call is TRBV29-1, the J call TRBJ2-2; 7 bases match TRBD1. This CDR3 has 13 residues. The germline V gene has CDR1 SQVTM and CDR2 ANQGSEA. The junction had 7 bases not matched to a gene; V was cut back by 5 bases and J by 7 bases. The CDR3 bases are TGCAGCGTTACAAAGGGGGCCGACGGGGAGCTGTTTTTT. Translated, it gives CSVTKGADGELFF.

This clonotype was counted at least ten times. This rearrangement joins TRBV29-1 to TRBJ1-5; TRBD1 matches 8 bases. This CDR3 is 13 amino acids long. Unmatched junction bases numbered 5, after V lost 5 bases and J lost 5 bases. The germline V gene encodes CDR1 SQVTM and CDR2 ANQGSEA. The CDR3 nucleotides are TGCAGCGTTTCCGGACAGGGCGATCAGCCCCAGCATTTT. Protein sequence: CSVSGQGDQPQHF. The whole variable domain, remainder taken from reference TRBV29-1 and TRBJ1-5, is SAVISQKPSRDICQRGTSLTIQCQVDSQVTMMFWYRQQPGQSLTLIATANQGSEATYESGFVIDKFPISRPNLTFSTLTVSNMSPEDSSIYLCSVSGQGDQPQHFGDGTRLSIL.

The genes are TRBV28 and TRBJ2-5; 8 bases match TRBD1. CDR3 size: 15 residues. The ends lost 5 bases at V and 5 bases at J; junction bases unmatched: 10. Germline CDR1 and CDR2: MDHEN and SYDVKM. The CDR3 DNA follows: TGTGCCAGCAGTCGTCAGGGGGCTTTAAGCGAGACCCAGTACTTC. Translating gives CASSRQGALSETQYF.

This clonotype was recorded many times. The chain uses TRBV6-1 and TRBJ2-1; TRBD2 agrees at 9 bases. The CDR3 is 17 amino acids. CDR1 is MNHNS and CDR2 is SASEGT in the germline V gene. J gave up 1 base and V 5 bases, and 9 bases lay outside the gene matches. CDR3 nucleotides: TGTGCCAGCAGTCCCCTTGATAGCGGGAGTTCCTACAATGAGCAGTTCTTC. This codes for CASSPLDSGSSYNEQFF.

The chain carries TRBV6-1 and TRBJ1-5; 9 positions match TRBD1. In germline, CDR1 is MNHNS, CDR2 SASEGT. Losses at the gene ends were 6 bases for V and 8 bases for J; bases not matched to a gene: 14. The CDR3 is made up of 16 amino acids. The CDR3 bases are TGTGCCAGCAGCGACGGGACAGGGCCCCAGGGGGAGCCCCAGCATTTT. Translated, it gives CASSDGTGPQGEPQHF.

This clonotype was recorded many times. This sequence joins TRBV20-1 and TRBJ2-1, with D perhaps being TRBD1 or TRBD2 (5 bases each). The CDR3 extends over 14 amino acids. Germline V CDR1 and CDR2: DFQATT, SNEGSKA (reference sequence). The germline V and J ends were trimmed by 6 bases and 9 bases, with 21 bases remaining between them. The CDR3 nucleotides read TGCAGTGCCATACCGGGGCCCCCAGAGGGTGAGCAGTTCTTC. This sequence encodes CSAIPGPPEGEQFF.

The table lists this clonotype with many counts. V usage is TRBV11-2 and J usage is TRBJ2-5; no clear D gene. The CDR3 runs to 15 residues. Looked up from germline, CDR1 is SGHAT and CDR2 is FQNNGV. Trimming took off 6 bases at V and 8 bases at J, with 22 bases between the two ends. The CDR3 reads CASSSPFSAGRTQYF. The DNA for the CDR3 is TGTGCCAGCAGTTCGCCGTTTTCAGCCGGACGAACCCAGTACTTC.

At least ten counts were recorded for this clonotype. The J gene is TRBJ1-1, the V gene TRBV4-1; 7 bases match TRBD1. The CDR3 totals 14 residues. Germline V gene data show CDR1 as MGHRA and CDR2 as YSYEKL. Unmatched junction bases numbered 6, after V lost 4 bases and J lost 4 bases. This CDR3 reads CASSPSDRATEAFF. CDR3 DNA sequence: TGCGCCAGCAGCCCGTCCGACAGGGCCACTGAAGCTTTCTTT.

A word on this clonotype: This may be a read error: a much more frequent sequence differs by one nucleotide. The chain has TRBV5-1 and TRBJ2-4, with D possibly TRBD1 on 5 matching bases. This CDR3 has 13 residues. Germline-derived CDR1 and CDR2 are SGHRS and YFSETQ. The V end lost 0 bases, the J end lost 7 bases, and 8 bases lay between the germline ends. This chain's CDR3 is CASSLGKGNIQYF. The CDR3 DNA is TGCGCCAGCAGCTTGGGGAAGGGGAACATTCAGTACTTC.